This T cell receptor (beta chain) derives from a study of neurological immune-mediated disorders. The cDNA came from 5'RACE with 10-nucleotide random UMIs. MiXCR, applied by TCRdb to the 5' RACE reads, yields one record per CDR3 protein. This table has tens of thousands of distinct CDR3 sequences, 3% to 3.5% appearing once. This clonotype was counted many times. The CDR3 length is 14 residues. Germline loops: CDR1 MNHEY, CDR2 SMNVEV (reference sequence). Trimming stripped 4 bases from V and 4 bases from J, with 11 bases between. The receptor was derived from a man aged 35 to 55 with multiple sclerosis. The chain carries TRBV27 and TRBJ2-1; D is uncertain. Sequenced input: PBMCs. The CDR3 DNA is TGTGCCAGCAGTTCCCCCCCAGTGTACAATGAGCAGTTCTTC. Its translation is CASSSPPVYNEQFF.